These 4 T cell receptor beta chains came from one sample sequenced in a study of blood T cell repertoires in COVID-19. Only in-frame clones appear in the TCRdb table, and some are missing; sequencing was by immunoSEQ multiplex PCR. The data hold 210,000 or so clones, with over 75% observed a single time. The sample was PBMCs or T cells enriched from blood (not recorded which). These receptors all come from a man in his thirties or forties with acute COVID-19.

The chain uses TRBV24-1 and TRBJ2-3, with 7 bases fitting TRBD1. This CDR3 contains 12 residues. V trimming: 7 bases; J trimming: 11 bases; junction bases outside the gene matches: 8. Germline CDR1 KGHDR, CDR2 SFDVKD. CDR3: CATSESGTVQYF. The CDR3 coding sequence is TGTGCCACCAGCGAATCCGGGACAGTGCAGTATTTT.

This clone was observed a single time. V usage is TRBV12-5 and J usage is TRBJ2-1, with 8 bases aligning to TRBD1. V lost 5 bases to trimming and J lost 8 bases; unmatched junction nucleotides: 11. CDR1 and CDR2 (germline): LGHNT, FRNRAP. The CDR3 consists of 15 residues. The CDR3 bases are TGTGCTAGTGGTCCCGGACAGGGCGGCCGAGATGAGCAGTTCTTC. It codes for CASGPGQGGRDEQFF.

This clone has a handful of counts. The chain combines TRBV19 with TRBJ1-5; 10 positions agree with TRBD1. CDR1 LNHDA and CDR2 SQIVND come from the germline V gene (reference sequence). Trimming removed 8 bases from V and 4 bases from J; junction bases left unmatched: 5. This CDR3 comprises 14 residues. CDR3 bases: TGTGCCAGTTCGGGACAGGGGTTTAATCAGCCCCAGCATTTT. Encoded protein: CASSGQGFNQPQHF.

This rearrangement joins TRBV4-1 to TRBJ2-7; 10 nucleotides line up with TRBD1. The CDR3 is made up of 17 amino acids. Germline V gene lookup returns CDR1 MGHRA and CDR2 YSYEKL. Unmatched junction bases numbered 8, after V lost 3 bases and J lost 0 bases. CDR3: CASSQQSGQGSSYEQYF. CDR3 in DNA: TGCGCCAGCAGCCAGCAATCGGGACAGGGGTCCTCCTACGAGCAGTACTTC.